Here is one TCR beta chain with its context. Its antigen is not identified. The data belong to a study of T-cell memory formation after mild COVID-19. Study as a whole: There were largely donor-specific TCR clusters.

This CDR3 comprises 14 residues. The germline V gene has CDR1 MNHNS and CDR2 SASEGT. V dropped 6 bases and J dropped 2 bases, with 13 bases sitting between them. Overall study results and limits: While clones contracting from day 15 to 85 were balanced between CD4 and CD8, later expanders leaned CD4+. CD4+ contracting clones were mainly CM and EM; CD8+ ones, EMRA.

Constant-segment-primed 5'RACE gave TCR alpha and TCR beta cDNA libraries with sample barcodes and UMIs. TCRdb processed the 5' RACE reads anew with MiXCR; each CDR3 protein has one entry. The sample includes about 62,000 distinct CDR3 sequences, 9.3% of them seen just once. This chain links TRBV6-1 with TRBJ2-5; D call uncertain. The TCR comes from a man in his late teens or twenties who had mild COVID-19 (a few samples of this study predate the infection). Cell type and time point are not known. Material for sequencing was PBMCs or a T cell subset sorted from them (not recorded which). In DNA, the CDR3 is TGTGCCAGCAGGGATAAAATAGTACAAGAGACCCAGTACTTC. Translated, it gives CASRDKIVQETQYF.